One and the same sample provided the 20 T cell receptor beta chains below, sequenced in a study of blood T cell repertoires in COVID-19. This table comes from immunoSEQ multiplex PCR, and its TCRdb copy is limited to in-frame clones, with some not included. The table records tens of thousands of clones, around 86% of them present only once. The sample taken for sequencing was peripheral blood. The receptors shown here come from a man older than 75 with acute or convalescent COVID-19.

The CDR3 DNA is TGTGCCATCAGTGGGGGAGACGGCGAAGCTTTCTTT. It yields the protein CAISGGDGEAFF. The chain uses TRBV10-3 and TRBJ1-1; D gene uncertain. Germline V CDR1 and CDR2: ENHRY, SYGVKD. This CDR3 comprises 12 residues. Trimming cost V 4 bases and J 8 bases, with 11 bases left between them.

The chain is built from TRBV18 and TRBJ2-5; D is uncertain. Germline CDR1 and CDR2: KGHSH and LQKENI. V lost 4 bases and J 2 bases, leaving 8 bases between the germline ends. This CDR3 comprises 13 residues. The CDR3 DNA reads as TGTGCCAGCTCACTCAGGTTACAAGAGACCCAGTACTTC. This codes for CASSLRLQETQYF.

This chain connects TRBV5-1 to TRBJ1-4, with D possibly TRBD1 on 6 matching bases. Deletions cut 0 bases from V and 5 bases from J, with 11 bases between. This CDR3 is 15 amino acids long. Germline V CDR1 and CDR2: SGHRS, YFSETQ. Here the CDR3 reads CASSLDRAPNEKLFF. The CDR3 DNA reads TGCGCCAGCAGCTTGGACAGGGCCCCGAATGAAAAACTGTTTTTT.

The chain combines TRBV2 with TRBJ1-1, with D possibly TRBD1 on 5 matching bases. V was shortened by 2 bases and J by 4 bases, with 20 bases between the two germline ends. CDR3 length: 17 amino acids. Germline CDR1 reads SNHLY; CDR2 reads FYNNEI. Written as DNA, the CDR3 is TGTGCCAGCAGTGAATATGTCTCCCCTCTGGGGGGCACTGAAGCTTTCTTT. Protein: CASSEYVSPLGGTEAFF. Complete variable domain (other parts from reference TRBV2 and TRBJ1-1): EPEVTQTPSHQVTQMGQEVILRCVPISNHLYFYWYRQILGQKVEFLVSFYNNEISEKSEIFDDQFSVERPDGSNFTLKIRSTKLEDSAMYFCASSEYVSPLGGTEAFFGQGTRLTVV.

This rearrangement joins TRBV28 to TRBJ2-5; no definite D call. Germline V gives CDR1 MDHEN, CDR2 SYDVKM. Deletions cut 6 bases from V and 4 bases from J, with 21 bases between. This CDR3 has 16 amino acids. CDR3 protein: CASSLIPRVIGETQYF. CDR3 DNA sequence: TGTGCCAGCAGCCTAATCCCTCGGGTGATTGGAGAGACCCAGTACTTC.

The V and J genes are TRBV7-9 and TRBJ1-3; maybe TRBD1 (5 bases). The CDR3 runs to 15 residues. The V gene's germline CDR1 is SEHNR and CDR2 FQNEAQ (reference sequence). V was cut by 0 bases and J by 2 bases, with 8 bases left in between. The CDR3, as DNA: TGTGCCAGCAGCTTAGCTGGGGGGGCTGGAAACACCATATATTTT. Translation: CASSLAGGAGNTIYF.

The chain is built from TRBV11-2 and TRBJ2-3; 15 bases line up with TRBD2. The CDR3 sequence is 16 residues long. CDR1 SGHAT and CDR2 FQNNGV come from the germline V gene. After removal of 5 bases from V and 6 bases from J, the junction contained 6 bases not matched to a gene. CDR3 sequence: CASSTRTSGRGDTQYF. Here the CDR3 DNA reads TGTGCCAGCAGCACACGGACTAGCGGGAGGGGGGATACGCAGTATTTT.

CDR3 amino acids: CAWRETGVTGYTF. The CDR3 bases are TGTGCCTGGAGGGAGACAGGGGTGACGGGCTACACCTTC. The rearrangement uses TRBV30 and TRBJ1-2; 8 positions agree with TRBD1. Unmatched junction bases numbered 8, after V lost 3 bases and J lost 8 bases. Per the germline V gene, CDR1 is GTSNPN and CDR2 is SVGIG (reference sequence). The CDR3 runs 13 residues.

This rearrangement joins TRBV7-9 to TRBJ2-1; D possibly corresponds to TRBD2 (5 bases). Trimming removed 2 bases from V and 0 bases from J, with 11 bases in between. Germline V lookup: CDR1 SEHNR, CDR2 FQNEAQ (reference sequence). The CDR3 runs 16 residues. DNA of the CDR3: TGTGCCAGCAGCTTATCCCTAGCTAGCTCCTACAATGAGCAGTTCTTC. This codes for CASSLSLASSYNEQFF.

The chain couples TRBV6-5 to TRBJ2-6; no definite D call. CDR1 is MNHEY and CDR2 is SVGAGI in the germline V gene. This CDR3 is built from 14 residues. V lost 6 bases and J 1 base, leaving 7 bases between the germline ends. CDR3 protein: CASRVGSGANVLTF. CDR3 DNA sequence: TGTGCCAGCAGGGTCGGGTCTGGGGCCAACGTCCTGACTTTC.

The table lists this clone with a few counts. The gene calls are TRBV30 and TRBJ2-2, with 10 positions matching TRBD1. Per the germline V gene, CDR1 is GTSNPN and CDR2 is SVGIG (reference sequence). The CDR3 loop spans 15 amino acids. J gave up 5 bases and V 1 base, and 4 bases lay outside the gene matches. The CDR3 bases are TGTGCCTGGAGTGGGGGACAGGGGCGAACCGGGGAGCTGTTTTTT. Its translation: CAWSGGQGRTGELFF.

This clone was observed a few times. The chain has TRBV7-2 and TRBJ2-2; no firm D call. The CDR3 sequence is 15 residues long. The ends were cut back, 4 bases at V and 1 base at J, with 10 bases in the middle. Per the germline V gene, CDR1 is SGHTA and CDR2 is FQGNSA. CDR3 in DNA: TGTGCCAGCAGCTCCCTGAGACAGAACACCGGGGAGCTGTTTTTT. Its translation: CASSSLRQNTGELFF. Filled out from reference TRBV7-2 and TRBJ2-2, the complete variable domain reads GAGVSQSPSNKVTEKGKDVELRCDPISGHTALYWYRQSLGQGLEFLIYFQGNSAPDKSGLPSDRFSAERTGGSVSTLTIQRTQQEDSAVYLCASSSLRQNTGELFFGEGSRLTVL.

CDR3 protein: CASSQVGGRGWDTGELFF. The CDR3 DNA sequence: TGCGCCAGCAGCCAAGTAGGTGGCAGGGGATGGGACACCGGGGAGCTGTTTTTT. This chain uses TRBV4-3 with TRBJ2-2; possible D gene TRBD1, 6 bases. CDR3 size: 18 residues. Per germline, CDR1 LGHNA and CDR2 YSLEER. The V end lost 1 base, the J end lost 3 bases, and 18 bases lay between the germline ends.

This chain joins TRBV4-3 and TRBJ2-3; D not resolved. There are 13 residues in the CDR3. The V gene's germline CDR1 is LGHNA and CDR2 YSLEER. The V and J ends lost 0 bases and 3 bases respectively, with 4 bases between them. The CDR3 reads CASSQDRTDTQYF. In DNA, the CDR3 is TGCGCCAGCAGCCAAGACAGAACAGATACGCAGTATTTT.

The V gene is TRBV29-1, the J gene TRBJ1-1; 8 bases fit TRBD1. The V gene's germline CDR1 is SQVTM and CDR2 ANQGSEA. The CDR3 sequence is 12 residues long. After removal of 6 bases from V and 5 bases from J, the junction contained 5 bases not matched to a gene. In DNA form, the CDR3 reads TGCAGCGTGCTAACAGGGGGGACTGAAGCTTTCTTT. Translated: CSVLTGGTEAFF.

This clone was seen only once. The chain is built from TRBV7-9 and TRBJ1-2; 7 bases are a match to TRBD1. This CDR3 has 15 amino acids. With V trimmed by 5 bases and J by 8 bases, 14 bases remained unmatched. In germline, CDR1 is SEHNR, CDR2 FQNEAQ (reference sequence). CDR3 residues: CASSPEGDRARGYTF. The CDR3 DNA is TGTGCCAGCAGCCCCGAGGGAGACAGGGCCCGAGGCTACACCTTC.

The V and J genes are TRBV18 and TRBJ2-3; 12 positions agree with TRBD2. Trimming took 2 bases from V and 0 from J; bases not matched to a gene: 3. The CDR3 is 17 residues long. The germline CDR1 and CDR2 sequences are KGHSH and LQKENI. This CDR3 reads CASSPRGTSGSTDTQYF. The CDR3 DNA sequence: TGTGCCAGCTCACCAAGGGGGACTAGCGGGAGCACAGATACGCAGTATTTT.

CDR3 DNA: TGTGCCAGCAGTCCAGACAAATGGCTACACACCTTC. Translation: CASSPDKWLHTF. This chain connects TRBV6-5 to TRBJ1-2; D is undetermined. Germline V gene sequence: CDR1 MNHEY, CDR2 SVGAGI. This CDR3 is 12 amino acids long. V shed 5 bases and J shed 12 bases, with 16 bases lying between them.

The CDR3 DNA follows: TGTGCCACCAGTGATTTCGGCAGGGGTGGCACAGATACGCAGTATTTT. Translated: CATSDFGRGGTDTQYF. The rearrangement uses TRBV24-1 and TRBJ2-3; TRBD1 is a possible D gene (6 bases). Germline loops: CDR1 KGHDR, CDR2 SFDVKD. Trimming took off 1 base at V and 1 base at J, with 11 bases between the two ends. The CDR3 length is 16 residues.

This chain links TRBV6-5 with TRBJ2-1; 7 bases map to TRBD1. V shed 6 bases and J 8 bases; nucleotides not matched to a gene: 10. Germline V gene data show CDR1 as MNHEY and CDR2 as SVGAGI. The CDR3 spans 14 residues. This CDR3 is CASRSDREDYEQFF. In DNA, the CDR3 is TGTGCCAGCAGGTCCGACAGGGAAGATTATGAGCAGTTCTTC.